The rows below give T cell receptor beta chains drawn from one sample of a study of blood T cell repertoires in COVID-19. Measured with immunoSEQ multiplex PCR; TCRdb has only the in-frame clones, and not every one. The data hold some 200,000 clones, with 84% observed a single time. Sequencing input: peripheral blood. The source is a woman between 50 and 59 years old with active or convalescent COVID-19. Each CDR3 is given with its conserved first and last residue. A D gene is named only where the DNA matches it firmly. Clone sizes are given selectively: once, few, many, or a class where the clone is expanded.

V,D,J,size,DNA,CDR3
TRBV6-5,.,TRBJ2-3,.,TGTGCCAGCACCACGGGGAGCACAGATACGCAGTATTTT,CASTTGSTDTQYF
TRBV5-1,TRBD1,TRBJ2-3,once,TGCGCCAGCAGCCGCCGGGACAGGGGGACAGATACGCAGTATTTT,CASSRRDRGTDTQYF
TRBV28,TRBD1,TRBJ1-2,.,TGTGCCAGCACCGCTAACAGGGGGGATGGCTACACCTTC,CASTANRGDGYTF
TRBV12-3/TRBV12-4,.,TRBJ2-5,few,TGTGCCAGCGGGCACAGTCAAGAGACCCAGTACTTC,CASGHSQETQYF
TRBV12-3/TRBV12-4,.,TRBJ2-5,.,TGTGCCAGTTCCTCGTCAGAGACCCAGTACTTC,CASSSSETQYF
TRBV5-1,TRBD2,TRBJ2-5,.,TGCGCCAGCAGCCCTGGTGGGGCTAGCGGACAAGAGACCCAGTACTTC,CASSPGGASGQETQYF
TRBV13,.,TRBJ1-1,.,TGTGCCAGCAGCTTGGGCGAGAGCACTGAAGCTTTCTTT,CASSLGESTEAFF
TRBV12-3/TRBV12-4,TRBD1,TRBJ2-7,few,TGTGCCAGCAGCCCCAGGACAGGGTACGAGCAGTACTTC,CASSPRTGYEQYF
TRBV5-1,TRBD2,TRBJ2-7,few,TGCGCCAGCAGCCCGCTGGGACTAGCGGGGGAGCAGTACTTC,CASSPLGLAGEQYF
TRBV11-2,TRBD1,TRBJ1-2,.,TGTGCCAGCAGCTTGGGGACAGGCGGAGGTTACTATGGCTACACCTTC,CASSLGTGGGYYGYTF
TRBV11-2,TRBD1,TRBJ2-7,.,TGTGCCAGCACCCTTTGGACAGGTTACGAGCAGTACTTC,CASTLWTGYEQYF
TRBV10-3,.,TRBJ2-6,.,TGTGCCATCTCTTCCACGGGTTCCGGGGCCAACGTCCTGACTTTC,CAISSTGSGANVLTF
TRBV19,.,TRBJ2-1,.,TGTGCCAGCCTGGGGCTACAGGGTCCTAAATACAATGAGCAGTTCTTC,CASLGLQGPKYNEQFF
TRBV24-1,TRBD2,TRBJ2-5,few,TGTGCCACCAGTGATCCCCTAGCGGGGGGGCAAGAGACCCAGTACTTC,CATSDPLAGGQETQYF
TRBV19,TRBD1,TRBJ2-1,.,TGTGCCAGCCGGGACAGGAGCTACAATGAGCAGTTCTTC,CASRDRSYNEQFF
TRBV6-5,TRBD1,TRBJ1-1,.,TGTGCCAGCAGATGGACAGGGGGGTACGCTGAAGCTTTCTTT,CASRWTGGYAEAFF
TRBV2,.,TRBJ2-1,.,TGTGCCAGCAGTGAAGAAGGGCAGGGGGGCAATGAGCAGTTCTTC,CASSEEGQGGNEQFF
TRBV5-6,TRBD1,TRBJ1-2,once,TGTGCCAGCATGAGGACAGGTGGTGGCTACACCTTC,CASMRTGGGYTF
TRBV15,.,TRBJ2-2,.,TGTGCCACCAGCAGAGTCAACGGGGGAAGTCGCGGGGAGCTGTTTTTT,CATSRVNGGSRGELFF
TRBV11-2,.,TRBJ1-5,.,TGTGCCAGCAGCGCGGGGTTTAATCAGCCCCAGCATTTT,CASSAGFNQPQHF
TRBV7-9,TRBD1,TRBJ1-4,.,TGTGCCAGCAGCCCGGACAGGGTAATGGAAAAACTGTTTTTT,CASSPDRVMEKLFF
TRBV12-3/TRBV12-4,.,TRBJ1-6,.,TGTGCCAGCAGTTTATTGAGGTCACCCCTCCACTTT,CASSLLRSPLHF
TRBV6-6,.,TRBJ1-2,.,TGTGCCAGCACCCCTACCCAGCAGGTTGATTATGGCTACACCTTC,CASTPTQQVDYGYTF
TRBV5-5,.,TRBJ1-1,.,TGTGCCAGCAGCCTACAGGGTAGTAGGACTGAAGCTTTCTTT,CASSLQGSRTEAFF
TRBV6-5,TRBD1,TRBJ2-1,.,TGTGTCCCGGTCCCAGGGGGCTACAATGAGCAGTTCTTC,CVPVPGGYNEQFF
TRBV2,TRBD1,TRBJ2-6,once,TGTGCCAGCTCGGGACAGGGGGCTGGGGCCAACGTCCTGACTTTC,CASSGQGAGANVLTF
TRBV5-4,.,TRBJ2-2,.,TGTGCCAGCAGCCCCTTAGCGATTGCGAACACCGGGGAGCTGTTTTTT,CASSPLAIANTGELFF
TRBV28,TRBD2,TRBJ2-3,.,TGTGCCAGCAGTTTCGGGGGGAGCACAGATACGCAGTATTTT,CASSFGGSTDTQYF
TRBV6-1,TRBD2,TRBJ2-1,.,TGTGCCAGCAGTGATGGGCTAGCGGGGGAATACAATGAGCAGTTCTTC,CASSDGLAGEYNEQFF
TRBV28,TRBD1,TRBJ2-2,.,TGTGCCAGCAGCCTGCTCCCGGGACAGGGTCCCGGGGAGCTGTTTTTT,CASSLLPGQGPGELFF
TRBV5-6,.,TRBJ1-2,.,TGTGCCAGCAGCCGGAGGACCTATGGCTACACCTTC,CASSRRTYGYTF
TRBV28,TRBD1,TRBJ1-2,.,TGTGCCAGCAGTTCGGACAGGGACTATGGCTACACCTTC,CASSSDRDYGYTF
TRBV20-1,.,TRBJ2-5,.,TGCAGTGCTCCGAGAGGAGAGACCCAGTACTTC,CSAPRGETQYF